This T cell receptor (beta chain) came from a study of T cells in Graves' hyperthyroidism and ophthalmopathy. Study summary: Peripheral blood sampling occurred at initial diagnosis, before any treatment.

Germline assignment: CDR1 SGHVS and CDR2 FNYEAQ. The CDR3 sequence is 16 residues long. V shed 4 bases and J shed 6 bases, with 19 bases lying between them. Findings of the study overall: The model predicted ophthalmopathy a median around six months before onset.

Uncontrolled infection, other autoimmune disease, pregnancy or lactation led to exclusion. This sample holds PBMCs from approximately 10 ml fresh peripheral blood. This clonotype has a handful of counts. Its antigen remains unidentified. Researchers amplified the TCR beta CDR3 regions from RNA transcripts. When the TCR CDR3 underwent first-round RT-PCR, the HTBI primer set was used. One entry per CDR3 protein, called by TCRdb with MiXCR from the multiplex PCR reads. This table has fewer than 900,000 distinct CDR3 sequences, 15% to 20% appearing once. The chain employs TRBV7-6 and TRBJ2-1; D possibly matches TRBD1 or TRBD2 (5 bases each). Specimen: blood. The clonotype comes from a man aged 18 to 30 with Graves' hyperthyroidism. CDR3 loop: CASSSPGPPRVNEQFF. CDR3 bases: TGTGCCAGCAGCTCTCCGGGACCCCCGAGGGTCAATGAGCAGTTCTTC.